Sequencing of this TCR beta chain was carried out in a study of blood T cell repertoires in COVID-19. Study information: COVID-19 samples collected from the United States, Italy and Spain covered acute and convalescent phases. The analysed material was cDNA or gDNA that came from T cells, B-cell-depleted T cells, or PBMCs.

The ends were cut back, 1 base at V and 3 bases at J, with 9 bases in the middle. From germline, CDR1 is LGHNA and CDR2 YSLEER. The CDR3 totals 14 residues. How the authors handled the data: Researchers report that nucleated cell counts were estimated from reference gene primer amplification. TCRdb keeps only in-frame clones here, not all; method: immunoSEQ multiplex PCR. From that table come the V and J calls and clone size; the DNA was used to work out D and trimming. The sample gives around 25,000 clones, almost 90% of which show up once; 10% to 12% is in the top ten. This clonotype was sampled from a man between 65 and 85 years old with acute or convalescent COVID-19. Sequences were obtained from peripheral blood. V is TRBV4-3 and J is TRBJ1-1, with no clear D. In DNA form, the CDR3 reads TGCGCCAGCAGCCAAGTGGGGAGTCACACTGAAGCTTTCTTT. It is translated as CASSQVGSHTEAFF.